Below, 8 T cell receptor beta chains from the same sample are listed, as sequenced in a study of T cell repertoires in cytomegalovirus infection. TCRdb called the reads again in MiXCR, with one record for every CDR3 protein. The sample lists some 300,000 distinct CDR3 sequences, about 17% seen once, with approximately 12% in the top ten. The sequenced material came from PBMCs. Source of these receptors: a human donor in good health (CMV status not recorded). Some clones in this sample may be carry-over from other donors' samples.

This clonotype was recorded a few times. The V gene is TRBV10-3, the J gene TRBJ2-7, with D perhaps matching TRBD1 (5 bases). Germline V gene sequence: CDR1 ENHRY, CDR2 SYGVKD. With 5 bases removed from V and 1 base from J, the gap between germline ends came to 12 bases. This CDR3 is 14 amino acids long. The CDR3 region is CAISPRAGSYEQYF. The CDR3 DNA is TGTGCCATCAGTCCCCGGGCAGGGTCCTACGAGCAGTACTTC.

The J gene is TRBJ2-1, the V gene TRBV10-3, with TRBD2 identical over 7 bases. The CDR3 extends over 16 amino acids. With 3 bases clipped from V and 8 bases from J, the junction kept 13 bases outside the gene matches. Germline loops: CDR1 ENHRY, CDR2 SYGVKD. This CDR3 reads CAISDGQRGGGDEQFF. CDR3 bases: TGTGCCATCAGTGATGGGCAGCGCGGGGGAGGTGATGAGCAGTTCTTC.

This clonotype appeared many times. J is TRBJ1-2 and V is TRBV28; possibly TRBD1 for D (5 bases). In germline, CDR1 is MDHEN, CDR2 SYDVKM. Trimming left V 5 bases short and J 5 bases short, with 15 bases between. The CDR3 loop spans 14 amino acids. The CDR3 here is CASSGDHRGYGYTF. The CDR3 bases are TGTGCCAGCAGTGGGGACCATAGGGGTTATGGCTACACCTTC.

The table lists this clonotype with many counts. The J gene is TRBJ2-7, the V gene TRBV7-2, with TRBD1 as a possible D gene (7 bases). The CDR3 has 16 amino acids. CDR1 SGHTA and CDR2 FQGNSA come from the germline V gene. V gave up 2 bases and J gave up 0 bases, with 14 bases separating them. The CDR3, as DNA: TGTGCCAGCAGCTTACGGTCCAGGGGGGCCTCCTACGAGCAGTACTTC. It specifies CASSLRSRGASYEQYF.

This clonotype came up a few times. This chain links TRBV6-4 with TRBJ2-1, with D hard to call. The germline CDR1 and CDR2 sequences are MRHNA and SNTAGT. The CDR3 runs to 13 residues. V dropped 1 base and J dropped 8 bases, with 9 bases sitting between them. The CDR3 DNA follows: TGTGCCAGCAGTGACTGGAAAGGCGATGAGCAGTTCTTC. Protein sequence: CASSDWKGDEQFF.

This clonotype was seen ten or more times. The chain recombines TRBV12-3 or TRBV12-4 with TRBJ1-6; TRBD1 matches at 9 bases. With V trimmed by 6 bases and J by 12 bases, 6 bases remained unmatched. The CDR3 contains 13 residues. The DNA for the CDR3 is TGTGCCAGCAGCCGGGACAGGGAACGACCCCTCCACTTT. It encodes CASSRDRERPLHF.

This clonotype was recorded many times. CDR3 sequence: CASSLEINTDTQYF. DNA of the CDR3: TGTGCCAGCAGCTTGGAGATAAACACAGATACGCAGTATTTT. This chain links TRBV7-2 with TRBJ2-3; D is unresolved. CDR3 length: 14 residues. From germline, CDR1 is SGHTA and CDR2 FQGNSA. V lost 3 bases, J lost 2 bases, and 9 bases lay in between.

This clonotype was picked up a small number of times. This chain joins TRBV4-2 and TRBJ2-1, with D hard to call. Germline V lookup: CDR1 LGHNA, CDR2 YNFKEQ. With 0 bases removed from V and 7 bases from J, the gap between germline ends came to 10 bases. The CDR3 consists of 14 residues. CDR3 residues: CASSQDEGRNEQFF. CDR3 nucleotides: TGTGCCAGCAGCCAAGATGAAGGGCGGAATGAGCAGTTCTTC.